This record looks at one T cell receptor (beta chain) sequence and its context. Its specificity is unknown. This sample stems from a study of T cell responses to AZD1222 COVID-19 vaccine. Study results and caveats: After two AZD1222 doses, spike-specific TCR breadth and depth rose versus day 0. Distributed over spike, vaccine-associated CD4 TCRs predominated at 160-218 and 743-854. Baseline seropositivity characterized only a handful of AZD1222 recipients.

Produced via immunoSEQ multiplex PCR; TCRdb's table is partial and in-frame only. The data show 120,000 or so clones, around 84% seen once. Trimming pared 2 bases from V and 2 bases from J, leaving 8 bases between. The CDR3 has 13 amino acids. Germline CDR1 reads SGHDT; CDR2 reads YYEEEE. This chain uses TRBV5-6 with TRBJ2-7, with unresolved D. The sample here was peripheral blood, taken on day 0 of AZD1222 vaccination. The sequence was collected from an adult in good health. CDR3 loop: CASSFPPTYEQYF. The CDR3 DNA is TGTGCCAGCAGCTTCCCCCCAACCTACGAGCAGTACTTC.